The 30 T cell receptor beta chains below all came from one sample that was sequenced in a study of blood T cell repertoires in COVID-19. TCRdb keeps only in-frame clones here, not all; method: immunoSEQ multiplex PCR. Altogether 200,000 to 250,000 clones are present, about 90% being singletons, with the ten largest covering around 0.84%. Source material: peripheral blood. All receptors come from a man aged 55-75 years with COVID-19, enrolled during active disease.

In nucleotides, the CDR3 is TGTGCCAGCAGCGTAGGGCAGGGGGCCAACACCGGGGAGCTGTTTTTT. Translated: CASSVGQGANTGELFF. The chain links TRBV9 to TRBJ2-2, with TRBD1 identical over 8 bases. Germline V gene lookup returns CDR1 SGDLS and CDR2 YYNGEE. The V gene end was trimmed by 0 bases and the J gene end by 2 bases; junction bases not matched to a gene: 3. This CDR3 contains 16 residues.

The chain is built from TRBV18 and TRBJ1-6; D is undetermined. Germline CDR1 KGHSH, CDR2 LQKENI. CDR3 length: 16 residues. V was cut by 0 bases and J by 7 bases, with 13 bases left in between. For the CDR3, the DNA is TGTGCCAGCTCACCACCATTGTACTCGGGGAATTCACCCCTCCACTTT. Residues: CASSPPLYSGNSPLHF.

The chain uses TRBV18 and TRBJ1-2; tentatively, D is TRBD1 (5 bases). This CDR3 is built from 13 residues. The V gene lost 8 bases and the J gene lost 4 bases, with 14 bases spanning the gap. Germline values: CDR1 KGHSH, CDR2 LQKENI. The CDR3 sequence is CASGRQNLYGYTF. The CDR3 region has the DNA TGTGCCAGCGGAAGACAGAACCTCTATGGCTACACCTTC.

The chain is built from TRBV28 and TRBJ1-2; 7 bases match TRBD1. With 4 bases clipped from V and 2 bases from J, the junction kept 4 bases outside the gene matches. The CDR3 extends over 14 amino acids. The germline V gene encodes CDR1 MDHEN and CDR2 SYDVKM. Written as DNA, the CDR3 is TGTGCCAGCAGTTGGGCGGGACAGAACTATGGCTACACCTTC. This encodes CASSWAGQNYGYTF.

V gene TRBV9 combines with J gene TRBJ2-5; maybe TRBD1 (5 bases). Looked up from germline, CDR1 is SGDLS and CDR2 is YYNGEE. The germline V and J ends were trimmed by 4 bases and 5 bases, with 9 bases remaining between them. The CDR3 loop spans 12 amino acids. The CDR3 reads CASSPQGETQYF. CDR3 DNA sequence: TGTGCCAGCAGCCCCCAGGGTGAGACCCAGTACTTC.

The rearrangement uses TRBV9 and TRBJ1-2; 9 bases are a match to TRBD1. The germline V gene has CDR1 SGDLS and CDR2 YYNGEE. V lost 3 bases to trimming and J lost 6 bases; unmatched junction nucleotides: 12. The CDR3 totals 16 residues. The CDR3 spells CASSAAPQTGGNGYTF. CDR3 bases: TGTGCCAGCAGCGCGGCCCCTCAGACAGGGGGAAATGGCTACACCTTC. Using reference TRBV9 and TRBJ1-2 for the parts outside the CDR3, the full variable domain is DSGVTQTPKHLITATGQRVTLRCSPRSGDLSVYWYQQSLDQGLQFLIQYYNGEERAKGNILERFSAQQFPDLHSELNLSSLELGDSALYFCASSAAPQTGGNGYTFGSGTRLTVV.

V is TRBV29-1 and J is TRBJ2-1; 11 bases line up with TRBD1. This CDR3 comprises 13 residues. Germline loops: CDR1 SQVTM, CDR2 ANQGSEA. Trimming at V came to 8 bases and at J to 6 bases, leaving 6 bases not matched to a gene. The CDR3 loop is CSPGQGVINEQFF. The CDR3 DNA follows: TGCAGCCCGGGACAGGGGGTAATCAATGAGCAGTTCTTC.

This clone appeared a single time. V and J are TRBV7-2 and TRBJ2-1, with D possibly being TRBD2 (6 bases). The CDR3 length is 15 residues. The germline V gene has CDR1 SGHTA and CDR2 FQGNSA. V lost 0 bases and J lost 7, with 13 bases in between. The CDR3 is CASSLAGGPWNEQFF. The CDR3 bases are TGTGCCAGCAGCTTAGCGGGAGGCCCTTGGAATGAGCAGTTCTTC.

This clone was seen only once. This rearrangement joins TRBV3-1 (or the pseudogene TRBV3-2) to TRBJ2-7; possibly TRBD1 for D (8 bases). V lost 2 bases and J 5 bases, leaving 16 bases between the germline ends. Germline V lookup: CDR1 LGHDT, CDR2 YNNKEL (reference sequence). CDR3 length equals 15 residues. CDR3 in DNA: TGTGCCAGCAGCCAACAACAGGGGGGGCTCCACGAGCAGTACTTC. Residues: CASSQQQGGLHEQYF.

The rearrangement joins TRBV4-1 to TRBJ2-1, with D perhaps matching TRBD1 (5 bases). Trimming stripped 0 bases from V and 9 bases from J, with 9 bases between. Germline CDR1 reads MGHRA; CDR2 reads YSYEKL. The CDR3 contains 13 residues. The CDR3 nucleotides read TGCGCCAGCAGCCAAGAGGGAAGGGGTGAGCAGTTCTTC. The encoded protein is CASSQEGRGEQFF.

CDR3 sequence reads: CASSPVSSNQPQHF. CDR3 in DNA: TGTGCCAGCAGTCCCGTTAGTAGCAATCAGCCCCAGCATTTT. The rearrangement uses TRBV6-6 and TRBJ1-5; D gene ambiguous. Germline CDR1 MNHNY, CDR2 SVGAGI (reference sequence). V dropped 5 bases and J dropped 0 bases, with 8 bases sitting between them. The CDR3 covers 14 residues.

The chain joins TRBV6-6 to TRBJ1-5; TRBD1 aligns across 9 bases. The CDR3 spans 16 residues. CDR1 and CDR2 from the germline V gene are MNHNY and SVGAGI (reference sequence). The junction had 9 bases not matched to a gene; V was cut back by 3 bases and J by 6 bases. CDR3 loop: CASSYTTGGSGQPQHF. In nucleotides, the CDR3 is TGTGCCAGCAGTTATACAACAGGGGGCAGTGGTCAGCCCCAGCATTTT.

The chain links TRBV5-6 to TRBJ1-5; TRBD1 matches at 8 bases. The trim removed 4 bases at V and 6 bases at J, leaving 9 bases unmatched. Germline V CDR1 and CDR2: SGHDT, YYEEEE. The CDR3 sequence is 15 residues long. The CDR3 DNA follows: TGTGCCAGCAGCCTATTAACAGGGGGAAGTCAGCCCCAGCATTTT. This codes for CASSLLTGGSQPQHF.

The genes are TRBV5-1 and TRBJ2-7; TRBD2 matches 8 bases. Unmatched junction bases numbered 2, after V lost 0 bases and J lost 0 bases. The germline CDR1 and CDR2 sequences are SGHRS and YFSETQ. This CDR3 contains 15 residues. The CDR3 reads CASSLVAGSSYEQYF. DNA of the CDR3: TGCGCCAGCAGCTTGGTAGCGGGGAGCTCCTACGAGCAGTACTTC.

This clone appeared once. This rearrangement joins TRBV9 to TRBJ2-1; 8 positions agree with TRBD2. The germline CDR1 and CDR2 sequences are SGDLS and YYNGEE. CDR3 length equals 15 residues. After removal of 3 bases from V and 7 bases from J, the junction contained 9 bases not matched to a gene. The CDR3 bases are TGTGCCAGCAGCGGGAAGGTAGCGGGGAGGAATGAGCAGTTCTTC. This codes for CASSGKVAGRNEQFF.

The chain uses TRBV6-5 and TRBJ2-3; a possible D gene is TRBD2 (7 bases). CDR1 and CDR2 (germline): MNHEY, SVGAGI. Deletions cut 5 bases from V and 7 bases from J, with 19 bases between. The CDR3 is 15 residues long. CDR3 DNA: TGTGCCAGCAGTCAGCTAGCGGATAGGGGGAATACGCAGTATTTT. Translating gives CASSQLADRGNTQYF.

The CDR3 nucleotides read TGTGCCAGCAGTTCGATTAGCGGACCCAGGAGCTACGAGCAGTACTTC. As protein: CASSSISGPRSYEQYF. The rearrangement joins TRBV28 to TRBJ2-7; tentative D call: TRBD2 (6 bases). Germline V gene sequence: CDR1 MDHEN, CDR2 SYDVKM. This CDR3 contains 16 residues. The ends were cut back, 4 bases at V and 3 bases at J, with 19 bases in the middle.

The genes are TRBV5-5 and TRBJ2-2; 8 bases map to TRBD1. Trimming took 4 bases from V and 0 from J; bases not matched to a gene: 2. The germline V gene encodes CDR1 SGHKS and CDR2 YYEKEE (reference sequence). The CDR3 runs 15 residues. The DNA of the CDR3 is TGTGCCAGCAGCGCACAGGGGGCGAACACCGGGGAGCTGTTTTTT. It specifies CASSAQGANTGELFF.

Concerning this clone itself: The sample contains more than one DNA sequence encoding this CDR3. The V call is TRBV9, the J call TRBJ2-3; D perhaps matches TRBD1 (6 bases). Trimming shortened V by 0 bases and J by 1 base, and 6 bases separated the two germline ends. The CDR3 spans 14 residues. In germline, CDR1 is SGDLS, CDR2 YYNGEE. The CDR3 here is CASSVGQGTDTQYF. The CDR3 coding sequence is TGTGCCAGCAGCGTAGGACAGGGCACAGATACGCAGTATTTT.

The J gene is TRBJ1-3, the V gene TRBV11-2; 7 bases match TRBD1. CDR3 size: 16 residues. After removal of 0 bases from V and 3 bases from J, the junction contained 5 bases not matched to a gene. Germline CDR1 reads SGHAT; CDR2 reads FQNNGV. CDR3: CASSLDRPGGGNTIYF. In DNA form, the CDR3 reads TGTGCCAGCAGCTTAGATCGGCCAGGGGGTGGAAACACCATATATTTT.

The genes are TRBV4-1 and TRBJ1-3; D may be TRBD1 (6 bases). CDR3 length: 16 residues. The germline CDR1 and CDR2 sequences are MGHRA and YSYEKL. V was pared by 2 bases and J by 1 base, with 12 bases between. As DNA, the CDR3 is TGCGCCAGCAGCCAACCCCAGGGGACGTCTGGAAACACCATATATTTT. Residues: CASSQPQGTSGNTIYF.

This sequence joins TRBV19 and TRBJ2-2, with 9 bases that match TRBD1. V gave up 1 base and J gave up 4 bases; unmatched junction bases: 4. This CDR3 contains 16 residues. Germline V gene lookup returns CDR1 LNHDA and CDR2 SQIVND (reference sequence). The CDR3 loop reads CASSIGGQGITGELFF. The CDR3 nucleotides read TGTGCCAGTAGTATAGGGGGACAGGGTATCACCGGGGAGCTGTTTTTT. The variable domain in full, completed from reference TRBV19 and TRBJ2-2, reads DGGITQSPKYLFRKEGQNVTLSCEQNLNHDAMYWYRQDPGQGLRLIYYSQIVNDFQKGDIAEGYSVSREKKESFPLTVTSAQKNPTAFYLCASSIGGQGITGELFFGEGSRLTVL.

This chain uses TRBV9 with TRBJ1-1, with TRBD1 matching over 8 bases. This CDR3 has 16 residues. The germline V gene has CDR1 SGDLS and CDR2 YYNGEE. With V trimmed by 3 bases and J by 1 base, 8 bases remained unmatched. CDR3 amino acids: CASSAGQGVPNTEAFF. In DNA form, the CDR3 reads TGTGCCAGCAGCGCAGGACAGGGTGTTCCGAACACTGAAGCTTTCTTT.

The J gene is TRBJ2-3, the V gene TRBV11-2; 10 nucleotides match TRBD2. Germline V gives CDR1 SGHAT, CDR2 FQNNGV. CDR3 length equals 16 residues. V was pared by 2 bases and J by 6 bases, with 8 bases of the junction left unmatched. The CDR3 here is CASSLSAAGGPDTQYF. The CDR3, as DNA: TGTGCCAGCAGCTTATCGGCAGCGGGGGGGCCGGATACGCAGTATTTT.

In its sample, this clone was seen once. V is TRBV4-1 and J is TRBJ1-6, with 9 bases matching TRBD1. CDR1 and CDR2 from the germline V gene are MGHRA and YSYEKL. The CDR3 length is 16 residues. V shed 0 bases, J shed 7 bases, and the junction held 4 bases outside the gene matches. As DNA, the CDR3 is TGCGCCAGCAGCCAAGACGGGACAGGGAGAAATTCACCCCTCCACTTT. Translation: CASSQDGTGRNSPLHF.

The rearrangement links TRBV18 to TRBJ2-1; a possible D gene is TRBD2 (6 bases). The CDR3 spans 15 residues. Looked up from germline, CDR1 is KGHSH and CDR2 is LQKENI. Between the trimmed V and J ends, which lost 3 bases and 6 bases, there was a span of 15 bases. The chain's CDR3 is CASSPGLELSNEQFF. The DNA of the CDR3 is TGTGCCAGCTCACCGGGACTCGAGTTATCCAATGAGCAGTTCTTC. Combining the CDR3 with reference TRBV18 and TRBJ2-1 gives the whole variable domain NAGVMQNPRHLVRRRGQEARLRCSPMKGHSHVYWYRQLPEEGLKFMVYLQKENIIDESGMPKERFSAEFPKEGPSILRIQQVVRGDSAAYFCASSPGLELSNEQFFGPGTRLTVL.

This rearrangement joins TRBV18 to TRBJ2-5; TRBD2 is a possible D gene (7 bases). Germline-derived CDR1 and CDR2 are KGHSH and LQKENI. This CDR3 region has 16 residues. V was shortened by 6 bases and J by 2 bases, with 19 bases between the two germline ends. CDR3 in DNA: TGTGCCAGCTCGCTAACGGTCGCGGGGGCGCAAGAGACCCAGTACTTC. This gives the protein CASSLTVAGAQETQYF.

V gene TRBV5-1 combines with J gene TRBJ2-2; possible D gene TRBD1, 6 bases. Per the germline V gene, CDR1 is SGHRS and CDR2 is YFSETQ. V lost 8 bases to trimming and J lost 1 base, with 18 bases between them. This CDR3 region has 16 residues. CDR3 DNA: TGCGCCAGTCTGGAAGGGGGTGTGGGGAACACCGGGGAGCTGTTTTTT. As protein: CASLEGGVGNTGELFF.

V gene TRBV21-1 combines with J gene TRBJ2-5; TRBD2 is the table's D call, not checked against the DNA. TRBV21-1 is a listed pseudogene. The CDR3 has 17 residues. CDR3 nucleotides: TGTGCCAGCAGCAAAGGGGTTAGCGGGAATGTTAGGGAGACCCAGTACTTC. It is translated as CASSKGVSGNVRETQYF.

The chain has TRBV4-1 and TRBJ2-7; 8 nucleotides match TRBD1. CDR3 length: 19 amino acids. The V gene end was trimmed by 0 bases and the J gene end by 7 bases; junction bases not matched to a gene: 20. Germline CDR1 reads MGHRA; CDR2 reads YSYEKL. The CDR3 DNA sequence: TGCGCCAGCAGCCAAGATCGATACTCTAGGACAGGGCCCAGGGGGGAGCAGTACTTC. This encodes CASSQDRYSRTGPRGEQYF.